This T cell receptor (beta chain) was sequenced during a study of T cell responses to AZD1222 COVID-19 vaccine. General study findings and limits: It was only a handful of AZD1222 recipients who were seropositive at baseline. The span of vaccine-associated CD4 TCRs extended across spike, with dominance at 160-218 and 743-854. Donors in the cohort were predominantly white British and more often female, and clonal diversity was possibly underestimated.

In the case of this clone: Antigen: not known.

The repertoire was sequenced with immunoSEQ multiplex PCR; TCRdb's copy has only in-frame clones and lacks some. The sample consists of some 130,000 clones, roughly 90% of them appearing once. Germline CDR1 is SGHTA and CDR2 is FQGNSA. The V gene lost 2 bases and the J gene lost 5 bases, with 16 bases spanning the gap. CDR3 length: 15 residues. The gene calls are TRBV7-2 and TRBJ2-7, with D perhaps matching TRBD1 or TRBD2 (5 bases each). The sample in question was peripheral blood, obtained on day 0 of AZD1222 vaccination. This receptor was obtained from an adult in good health. The CDR3 sequence is CASSLRGRDVDEQYF. CDR3 DNA sequence: TGTGCCAGCAGCTTACGGGGCAGGGACGTCGACGAGCAGTACTTC.